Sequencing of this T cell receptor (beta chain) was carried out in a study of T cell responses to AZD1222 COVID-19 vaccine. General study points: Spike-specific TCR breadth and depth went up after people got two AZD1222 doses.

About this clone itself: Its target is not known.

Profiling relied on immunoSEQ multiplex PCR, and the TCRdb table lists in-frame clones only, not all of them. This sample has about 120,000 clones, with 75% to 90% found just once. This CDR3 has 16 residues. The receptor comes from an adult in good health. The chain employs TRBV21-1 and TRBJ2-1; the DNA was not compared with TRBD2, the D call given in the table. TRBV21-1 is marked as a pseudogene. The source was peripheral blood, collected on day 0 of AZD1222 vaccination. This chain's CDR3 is CASSKEGSGGGNEQFF. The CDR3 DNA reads TGTGCCAGCAGCAAAGAAGGTAGCGGGGGCGGGAATGAGCAGTTCTTC.